This T cell receptor (beta chain) originates from a study of PD-L1 blockade in urothelial cancer. Background on the study: T cells were recovered from blood samples at a median of around 130,000.

TCRdb's table, derived via immunoSEQ multiplex PCR, lists solely in-frame clones and lacks some. The table lists about 87,000 clones, around 90% of them singletons. Germline CDR1 reads WNHNN; CDR2 reads SYGVQD (reference sequence). This CDR3 has 16 residues. V gave up 4 bases and J gave up 5 bases; unmatched junction bases: 8. Stated time point: pretreatment peripheral blood. Patients in the study were battling locally advanced or metastatic urothelial carcinoma. The sample here was PBMCs, taken around atezolizumab (anti-PD-L1) treatment. The source is a woman aged 80 or over with urothelial cancer. This chain joins TRBV10-1 and TRBJ1-1; 12 bases are shared with TRBD1. As DNA, the CDR3 is TGCGCCAGCAGTGGGGGACAGGGGGCTGCGTGGACTGAAGCTTTCTTT. This sequence encodes CASSGGQGAAWTEAFF.